The rows below give T cell receptor beta chains drawn from one sample of a study of blood T cell repertoires in COVID-19. TCRdb's copy holds only in-frame clones and misses some; the assay was immunoSEQ multiplex PCR. The table has roughly 92,000 clones, about 89% seen once. The specimen sequenced was peripheral blood. The receptors originated from a man in his fifties or sixties with acute or convalescent COVID-19. Both conserved end residues are part of each CDR3. D genes are given only for firm matches. A row's size may be missing; if present it is once, few, many or a size class.

>TRBV4-1|NA|NA|TRBJ2-3
CASSTYPRSTDTQYF
TGCGCCAGCAGCACTTATCCCCGTAGCACAGATACGCAGTATTTT
>TRBV14|TRBD2|NA|TRBJ2-5
CASSQGNSGRRETQYF
TGTGCCAGCAGCCAAGGAAATAGCGGGAGAAGAGAGACCCAGTACTTC
>TRBV18|NA|NA|TRBJ1-1
CASSPGGVGTEAFF
TGTGCCAGCTCACCCGGAGGGGTCGGGACTGAAGCTTTCTTT
>TRBV6-1|TRBD2|NA|TRBJ2-3
CASSEVTSGRLTDTQYF
TGTGCCAGCAGTGAAGTGACTAGCGGGCGCCTCACAGATACGCAGTATTTT
>TRBV9|NA|NA|TRBJ2-1
CASTRGSGYNEQFF
TGTGCCAGCACCAGGGGTAGCGGGTACAATGAGCAGTTCTTC
>TRBV6-1|NA|NA|TRBJ2-7
CASSDGGSGSQYF
TGTGCCAGCAGTGATGGAGGGAGTGGATCGCAGTACTTC
>TRBV5-1|TRBD2|NA|TRBJ2-7
CASSLTLGLAESYEQYF
TGCGCCAGCAGCCTAACCCTGGGACTAGCGGAATCCTACGAGCAGTACTTC
>TRBV9|TRBD1|NA|TRBJ2-7
CASSDRDSSQYF
TGTGCCAGCAGCGATAGGGACAGCAGTCAGTACTTC
>TRBV27|NA|NA|TRBJ1-6
CASSDLGAGDSPLHF
TGTGCCAGCAGTGATCTGGGCGCAGGGGATTCACCCCTCCACTTT
>TRBV27|TRBD1|NA|TRBJ2-7
CASSSRDSYEQYF
TGTGCCAGCAGTAGCCGGGACAGCTACGAGCAGTACTTC
>TRBV18|TRBD1|NA|TRBJ1-3
CASSSDRGPGNTIYF
TGTGCCAGCTCTTCAGACAGGGGGCCTGGAAACACCATATATTTT
>TRBV12-3/TRBV12-4|NA|NA|TRBJ2-2
CASSPTNTGELFF
TGTGCCAGCAGTCCTACGAACACCGGGGAGCTGTTTTTT
>TRBV27|TRBD1|NA|TRBJ2-7
CASSSSKTGYYEQYF
TGTGCCAGCAGTTCCTCCAAGACAGGGTACTACGAGCAGTACTTC
>TRBV6-1|NA|NA|TRBJ2-1
CASSEAARDSTSYNEQFF
TGTGCCAGCAGTGAAGCGGCTAGGGACTCCACCTCCTACAATGAGCAGTTCTTC
>TRBV6-5|NA|NA|TRBJ2-1
CASSSSSYNEQFF
TGTGCCAGCAGCTCTAGCTCCTACAATGAGCAGTTCTTC
>TRBV15|TRBD2|NA|TRBJ2-1
CATSRDQGGSSYNEQFF
TGTGCCACCAGCAGAGATCAGGGCGGGAGCTCCTACAATGAGCAGTTCTTC
>TRBV3-1/TRBV3-2|TRBD1|NA|TRBJ1-2
CASSRGPGQGATLEGYTF
TGTGCCAGCAGCCGAGGTCCGGGACAGGGGGCTACCCTTGAGGGCTACACCTTC
>TRBV9|TRBD2|NA|TRBJ2-1
CASSAGTSGSNEQFF
TGTGCCAGCAGCGCCGGGACTAGCGGGAGCAATGAGCAGTTCTTC
>TRBV27|NA|NA|TRBJ2-7
CASSLRQSLYEQYF
TGTGCCAGCAGTTTACGACAGTCCCTCTACGAGCAGTACTTC
>TRBV9|TRBD2|once|TRBJ2-1
CASSLSGSPLIEQFF
TGTGCCAGCAGTCTTAGCGGGAGCCCCCTAATTGAGCAGTTCTTC
>TRBV5-6|TRBD1|NA|TRBJ1-2
CASSLVGGQGRGYTF
TGTGCCAGCAGCTTAGTAGGGGGACAGGGACGTGGCTACACCTTC
>TRBV7-9|NA|NA|TRBJ1-2
CASSFEAGIGYTF
TGTGCCAGCAGCTTCGAAGCGGGGATAGGCTACACCTTC
>TRBV18|NA|NA|TRBJ2-7
CASSPPTRAYEQYF
TGTGCCAGCTCACCCCCAACTAGGGCCTACGAGCAGTACTTC
>TRBV6-1|TRBD1|once|TRBJ1-3
CASSESTGGTIYF
TGTGCCAGCAGTGAATCCACAGGGGGCACCATATATTTT
>TRBV5-1|TRBD1|NA|TRBJ2-1
CASSLEGQEYNEQFF
TGCGCCAGCAGCTTGGAGGGACAGGAATACAATGAGCAGTTCTTC
>TRBV9|TRBD1|NA|TRBJ1-1
CASSVARQGVTEAFF
TGTGCCAGCAGCGTAGCCCGACAGGGAGTCACTGAAGCTTTCTTT
>TRBV28|NA|once|TRBJ1-2
CASSLGHLKNYGYTF
TGTGCCAGCAGTCTTGGACACCTCAAGAATTATGGCTACACCTTC
>TRBV28|NA|NA|TRBJ1-6
CASRLIRGGSPLHF
TGTGCCAGCAGACTTATCAGGGGTGGATCACCCCTCCACTTT
>TRBV9|TRBD1|NA|TRBJ1-2
CASSGVGTDYGYTF
TGTGCCAGCAGCGGAGTCGGGACAGACTATGGCTACACCTTC
>TRBV4-1|TRBD2|once|TRBJ2-7
CASSQVGGSSAYEQYF
TGCGCCAGCAGCCAAGTGGGAGGGAGTAGCGCCTACGAGCAGTACTTC
>TRBV6-5|NA|NA|TRBJ1-6
CASRRTENSPLHF
TGTGCCAGCAGGAGGACAGAGAATTCACCCCTCCACTTT
>TRBV6-4|NA|NA|TRBJ1-3
CASSTSSVQGSSGNTIYF
TGTGCCAGCAGTACCTCATCGGTCCAGGGCAGCTCTGGAAACACCATATATTTT
>TRBV5-4|TRBD2|NA|TRBJ2-3
CASSLRTSGNADTQYF
TGTGCCAGCAGCTTGCGGACTAGCGGGAACGCAGATACGCAGTATTTT
>TRBV5-1|NA|NA|TRBJ1-2
CASSLSPAQTGYTF
TGCGCCAGCAGCTTGTCACCAGCGCAGACTGGCTACACCTTC
>TRBV11-2|TRBD1|few|TRBJ2-7
CASSADTGGEPYEQYF
TGTGCCAGCAGCGCCGACACAGGGGGCGAACCCTACGAGCAGTACTTC
>TRBV4-2|NA|NA|TRBJ2-7
CASSLGQTSYEQYF
TGTGCCAGCAGCTTGGGACAGACTAGCTACGAGCAGTACTTC
>TRBV25-1|TRBD1|NA|TRBJ1-3
CASSVGGPYSGNTIYF
TGTGCCAGCAGTGTAGGGGGCCCCTACTCTGGAAACACCATATATTTT
>TRBV7-9|TRBD2|NA|TRBJ2-2
CASIGGSITGELFF
TGTGCCAGCATAGGCGGGAGTATCACCGGGGAGCTGTTTTTT
>TRBV5-4|TRBD2|NA|TRBJ2-1
CASSSTSGTYNEQFF
TGTGCCAGCAGCTCGACTAGCGGGACCTACAATGAGCAGTTCTTC
>TRBV11-2|NA|few|TRBJ1-1
CASSYGQYTEAFF
TGTGCCAGCAGCTACGGACAGTACACTGAAGCTTTCTTT
>TRBV11-3|NA|NA|TRBJ1-2
CASSYERQNYGYTF
TGTGCCAGCAGCTATGAGAGACAGAACTATGGCTACACCTTC
>TRBV6-4|TRBD1|NA|TRBJ2-1
CASSSGQGAYNEQFF
TGTGCCAGCAGCTCCGGACAGGGCGCTTACAATGAGCAGTTCTTC
>TRBV11-3|NA|NA|TRBJ1-1
CASSLPGEGGNTEAFF
TGTGCCAGCAGCTTACCAGGGGAGGGCGGCAACACTGAAGCTTTCTTT
>TRBV9|NA|NA|TRBJ2-7
CASSGSRMGSYEQYF
TGTGCCAGCAGCGGGTCTAGGATGGGCTCCTACGAGCAGTACTTC
>TRBV12-3/TRBV12-4|NA|NA|TRBJ1-5
CASSVGGYQPQHF
TGTGCCAGCAGCGTCGGGGGATACCAGCCCCAGCATTTT
>TRBV18|TRBD2|NA|TRBJ2-1
CASSPISGHYNEQFF
TGTGCCAGCTCACCAATTAGCGGGCATTACAATGAGCAGTTCTTC
>TRBV2|NA|NA|TRBJ2-7
CASTELEQYF
TGTGCCAGCACGGAGCTCGAGCAGTACTTC
>TRBV11-2|NA|NA|TRBJ1-1
CASRGELVTEAFF
TGTGCCAGCAGGGGCGAGCTGGTCACTGAAGCTTTCTTT
>TRBV19|NA|NA|TRBJ1-3
CASSTSVSVNTIYF
TGTGCCAGTAGTACTTCCGTCAGTGTGAACACCATATATTTT
>TRBV19|TRBD1|NA|TRBJ2-2
CASSIMLAGGSGELFF
TGTGCCAGTAGTATCATGCTGGCAGGGGGCTCCGGGGAGCTGTTTTTT
>TRBV7-9|NA|NA|TRBJ2-3
CASSPRDTQYF
TGTGCCAGCAGCCCCCGAGATACGCAGTATTTT
>TRBV10-2|TRBD1|NA|TRBJ1-2
CASSESSTGGLGYTF
TGCGCCAGCAGTGAGTCGAGTACAGGGGGTCTAGGCTACACCTTC
>TRBV6-7|TRBD1|NA|TRBJ1-2
CASGPGQGIAVNGYTF
TGTGCCAGCGGACCGGGACAGGGGATAGCGGTCAATGGCTACACCTTC
>TRBV4-1|NA|once|TRBJ1-2
CASSQAGYGYTF
TGCGCCAGCAGCCAAGCGGGGTATGGCTACACCTTC